Listed below are T cell receptor beta chains from one sample, sequenced in a study of blood T cells in healthy people across ages. In TCRdb, the 5' RACE reads were re-called with MiXCR into one record per CDR3 protein. The sample lists roughly 900,000 distinct CDR3 sequences; 48% were seen once. The material sequenced was blood. All receptors derive from a man aged 25 to 40 in good health. Both conserved end residues are part of each CDR3. The order of the fields is V gene, J gene, CDR3 protein.

TRBV3-1	TRBJ1-5	CASSEQGRQPQHF
TRBV25-1	TRBJ1-2	CASSPPANYGYTF
TRBV29-1	TRBJ2-5	CSALAGGETQYF
TRBV7-7	TRBJ2-4	CASSLVRQVIQYF
TRBV2	TRBJ2-7	CASRPGQGSKEQYF
TRBV19	TRBJ1-2	CASSPIEGRLNYGYTF
TRBV7-8	TRBJ2-3	CASGALGSSTDTQYF
TRBV7-2	TRBJ2-5	CASSPRGPSYQETQYF
TRBV4-2	TRBJ2-5	CASSQSPSLGETQYF
TRBV20-1	TRBJ2-4	CSASRGDRGKNIQYF
TRBV28	TRBJ2-6	CASSFQGKTGANVLTF
TRBV7-9	TRBJ2-1	CASSSPLAGDYNEQFF
TRBV6-5	TRBJ2-1	CASSRGNGEQFF
TRBV7-2	TRBJ1-5	CASSFGTNNQPQHF
TRBV16	TRBJ1-4	CASSQSSPIEKLFF
TRBV5-1	TRBJ1-1	CASSLAAGGTEAFF
TRBV24-1	TRBJ2-1	CATSDATDRGLKEQFF
TRBV6-5	TRBJ2-3	CASTPGPSTDTQYF
TRBV28	TRBJ2-7	CASSFSRPSYEQYF
TRBV28	TRBJ1-2	CASSLSRIGTGGNYGYTF
TRBV7-3	TRBJ2-5	CASSLPSASGQETQYF
TRBV6-1	TRBJ1-5	CASSPTILRHRGNQPQHF
TRBV5-6	TRBJ2-1	CASSPNRGSSYNEQFF
TRBV7-7	TRBJ2-5	CASSPGLAGIQETQYF
TRBV6-2/TRBV6-3	TRBJ2-3	CASNRWGHPSTDTQYF
TRBV20-1	TRBJ1-1	CSARGLGTGTSMNTEAFF
TRBV3-1	TRBJ2-3	CASSPGPFGLAGGPWDTQYF
TRBV20-1	TRBJ1-2	CSAWDRQANYGYTF
TRBV12-3/TRBV12-4	TRBJ1-5	CASSLRQGVQPQHF
TRBV3-1	TRBJ2-5	CASSQSPVTGEQYF
TRBV12-3/TRBV12-4	TRBJ2-6	CATREGGANVLTF
TRBV5-1	TRBJ2-7	CASSSEQGRRQYF
TRBV3-1	TRBJ2-1	CASSVRTGKQFF
TRBV27	TRBJ1-1	CASIFGGAFF
TRBV28	TRBJ1-1	CASSPPGGGYTEAFF
TRBV7-2	TRBJ2-1	CASSWASESEQFF
TRBV4-1	TRBJ2-1	CASSQNSGGANEQFF
TRBV5-1	TRBJ2-1	CTSSLSNRGQYNEQFF
TRBV6-1	TRBJ2-1	CASMVQRGYNEQFF
TRBV20-1	TRBJ1-1	CSAGGWGSNTEAFF
TRBV6-6	.	CASSYSLAGAETQYF
TRBV4-2	TRBJ2-1	CASSQDLGTGGYNEQFF
TRBV5-1	TRBJ2-3	CASSSGPGQSTDTQYF
TRBV5-1	TRBJ2-5	CASSWDILRTSSRETQYF
TRBV28	TRBJ2-7	CASSLPVTGSYNEQYF